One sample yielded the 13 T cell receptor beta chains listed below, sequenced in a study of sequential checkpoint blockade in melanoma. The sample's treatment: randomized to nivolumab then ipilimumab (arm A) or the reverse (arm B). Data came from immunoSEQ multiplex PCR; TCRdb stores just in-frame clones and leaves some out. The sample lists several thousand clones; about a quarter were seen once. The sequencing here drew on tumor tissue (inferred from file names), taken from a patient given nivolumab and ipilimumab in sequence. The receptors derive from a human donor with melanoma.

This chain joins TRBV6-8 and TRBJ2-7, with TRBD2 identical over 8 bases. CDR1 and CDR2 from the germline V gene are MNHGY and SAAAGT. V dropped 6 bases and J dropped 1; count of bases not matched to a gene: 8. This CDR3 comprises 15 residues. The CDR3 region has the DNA TGTGCCAGCAGGCGGACGGGGGGGCAGTCCTACGAGCAGTACTTC. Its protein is CASRRTGGQSYEQYF.

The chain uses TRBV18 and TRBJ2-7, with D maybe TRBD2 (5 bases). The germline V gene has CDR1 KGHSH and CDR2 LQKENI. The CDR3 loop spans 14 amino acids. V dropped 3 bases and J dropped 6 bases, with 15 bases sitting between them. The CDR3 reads CASSPTAGRLEQYF. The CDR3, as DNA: TGTGCCAGCTCACCCACCGCGGGCCGGCTCGAGCAGTACTTC.

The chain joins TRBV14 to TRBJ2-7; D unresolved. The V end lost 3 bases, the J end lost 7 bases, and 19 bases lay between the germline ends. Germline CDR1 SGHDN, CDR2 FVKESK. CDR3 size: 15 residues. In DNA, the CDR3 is TGTGCCAGCAGCCATTTCGGGCGGTCCCTAAGGGAGCAGTACTTC. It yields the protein CASSHFGRSLREQYF.

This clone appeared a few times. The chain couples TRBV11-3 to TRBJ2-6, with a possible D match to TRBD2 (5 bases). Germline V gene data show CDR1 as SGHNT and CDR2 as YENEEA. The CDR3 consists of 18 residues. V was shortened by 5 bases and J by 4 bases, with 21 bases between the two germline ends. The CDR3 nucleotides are TGTGCCAGCAGCCCGCTTGGTCGGACTTTGTCGGGGGCCAACGTCCTGACTTTC. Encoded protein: CASSPLGRTLSGANVLTF.

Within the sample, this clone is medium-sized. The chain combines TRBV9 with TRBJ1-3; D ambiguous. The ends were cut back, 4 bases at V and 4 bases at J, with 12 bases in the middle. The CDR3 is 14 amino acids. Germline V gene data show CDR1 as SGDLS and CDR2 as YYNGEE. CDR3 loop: CASSPLAGGNTIYF. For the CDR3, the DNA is TGTGCCAGCAGCCCCCTGGCGGGGGGAAACACCATATATTTT. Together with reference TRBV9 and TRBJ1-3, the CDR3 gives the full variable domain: DSGVTQTPKHLITATGQRVTLRCSPRSGDLSVYWYQQSLDQGLQFLIQYYNGEERAKGNILERFSAQQFPDLHSELNLSSLELGDSALYFCASSPLAGGNTIYFGEGSWLTVV.

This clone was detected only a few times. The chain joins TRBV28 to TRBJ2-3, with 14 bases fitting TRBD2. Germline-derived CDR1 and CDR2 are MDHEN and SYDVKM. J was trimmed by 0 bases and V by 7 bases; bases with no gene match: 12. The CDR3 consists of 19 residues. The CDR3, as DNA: TGTGCCAGCAACCCGGGACTAGCGGGAGTCGACCGCAGCACAGATACGCAGTATTTT. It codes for CASNPGLAGVDRSTDTQYF.

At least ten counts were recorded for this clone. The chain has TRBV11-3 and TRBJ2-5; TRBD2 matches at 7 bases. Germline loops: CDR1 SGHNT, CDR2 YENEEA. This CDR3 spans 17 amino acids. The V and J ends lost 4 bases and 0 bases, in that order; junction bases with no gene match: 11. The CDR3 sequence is CASSSSGSGADQETQYF. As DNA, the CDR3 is TGTGCCAGCAGCTCGTCTGGGAGCGGGGCGGACCAAGAGACCCAGTACTTC.

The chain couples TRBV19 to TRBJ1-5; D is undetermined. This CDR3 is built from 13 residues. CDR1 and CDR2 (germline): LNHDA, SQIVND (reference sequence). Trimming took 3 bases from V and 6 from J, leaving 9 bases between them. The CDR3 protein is CASSMDSVQPQHF. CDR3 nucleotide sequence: TGTGCCAGTAGTATGGATTCGGTTCAGCCCCAGCATTTT.

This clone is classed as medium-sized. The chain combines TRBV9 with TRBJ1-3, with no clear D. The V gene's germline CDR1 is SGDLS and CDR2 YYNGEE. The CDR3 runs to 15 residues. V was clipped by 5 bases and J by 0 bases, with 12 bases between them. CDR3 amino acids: CASSSTILSGNTIYF. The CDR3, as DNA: TGTGCCAGCAGTTCTACGATACTCTCTGGAAACACCATATATTTT.

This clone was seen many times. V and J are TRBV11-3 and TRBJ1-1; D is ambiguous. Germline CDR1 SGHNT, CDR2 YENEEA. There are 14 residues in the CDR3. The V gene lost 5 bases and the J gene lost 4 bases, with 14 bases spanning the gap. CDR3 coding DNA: TGTGCCAGCAGCAACCGGGCCCCGGGCACTGAAGCTTTCTTT. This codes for CASSNRAPGTEAFF.

The CDR3 reads CASSQDLGRTGPTNEKLFF. CDR3 DNA: TGCGCCAGCAGCCAAGATCTAGGCAGAACGGGCCCGACTAATGAAAAACTGTTTTTT. This sequence joins TRBV1 and TRBJ1-4. TRBV1 is a listed pseudogene. The CDR3 runs to 19 residues.

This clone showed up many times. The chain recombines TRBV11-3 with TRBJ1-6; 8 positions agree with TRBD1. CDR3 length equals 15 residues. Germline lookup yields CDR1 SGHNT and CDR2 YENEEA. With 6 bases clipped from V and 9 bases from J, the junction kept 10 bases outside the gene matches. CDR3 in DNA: TGTGCCAGCAGATCCGGACAGGGCTTGACTTCACCCCTCCACTTT. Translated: CASRSGQGLTSPLHF.

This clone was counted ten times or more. The CDR3: CASSLGRDAYGETQYF. The CDR3 DNA follows: TGTGCCAGCAGCTTAGGAAGGGATGCCTATGGAGAGACCCAGTACTTC. The J gene is TRBJ2-5, the V gene TRBV11-3; the D is unclear. Trimming pared 1 base from V and 4 bases from J, leaving 16 bases between. Germline CDR1 SGHNT, CDR2 YENEEA. This CDR3 is built from 16 residues.